This T cell receptor (beta chain) was sequenced during a study of OX40 agonist ivuxolimab in advanced cancers. Background on the study: Hepatocellular carcinoma, melanoma, renal cell or head and neck cancer affected the dose-escalation patients.

In germline, CDR1 is MDHEN, CDR2 SYDVKM. V was cut by 5 bases and J by 1 base, with 14 bases left in between. This CDR3 is 15 amino acids long. Concerning this clone: Its cognate antigen is unknown.

Study conclusions and caveats: Within 6 weeks, CD4+ and CD8+ blood T cells expanded clonally at 0.1 to 3.0 mg/kg. CD8+ T cells averaged more expanded clones than CD4+.

Assay: immunoSEQ multiplex PCR; the TCRdb copy retains only in-frame clones and omits some. The sample includes about 100,000 clones, around 90% of them seen just once. The receptor was derived from an adult with an advanced solid tumor such as melanoma, head and neck, liver or kidney cancer. The rearrangement links TRBV28 to TRBJ1-1; no clear D gene. The sample consisted of CD4+ or CD8+ T cells sorted from blood, taken in a trial of the OX40 agonist ivuxolimab. CDR3 in amino acids: CASSRTDMGNTEAFF. In DNA, the CDR3 is TGTGCCAGCAGTAGGACGGATATGGGGAACACTGAAGCTTTCTTT. Filled out from reference TRBV28 and TRBJ1-1, the complete variable domain reads DVKVTQSSRYLVKRTGEKVFLECVQDMDHENMFWYRQDPGLGLRLIYFSYDVKMKEKGDIPEGYSVSREKKERFSLILESASTNQTSMYLCASSRTDMGNTEAFFGQGTRLTVV.